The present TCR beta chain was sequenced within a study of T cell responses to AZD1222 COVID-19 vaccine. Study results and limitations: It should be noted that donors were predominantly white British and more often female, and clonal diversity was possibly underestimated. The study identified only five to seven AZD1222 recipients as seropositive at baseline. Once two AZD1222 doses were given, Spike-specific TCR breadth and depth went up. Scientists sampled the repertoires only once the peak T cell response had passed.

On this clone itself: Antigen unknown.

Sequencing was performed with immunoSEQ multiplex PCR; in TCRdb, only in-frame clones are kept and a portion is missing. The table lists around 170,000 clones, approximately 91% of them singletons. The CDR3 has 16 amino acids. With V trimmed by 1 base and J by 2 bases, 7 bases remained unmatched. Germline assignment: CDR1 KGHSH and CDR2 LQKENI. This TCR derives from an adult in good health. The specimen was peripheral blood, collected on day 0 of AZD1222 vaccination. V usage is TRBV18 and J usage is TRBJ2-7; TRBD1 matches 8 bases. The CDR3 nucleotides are TGTGCCAGCTCACCACTTGTCGGCAGGGGGCCCTACGAGCAGTACTTC. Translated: CASSPLVGRGPYEQYF.